The T cell receptor (beta chain) described here comes from a study of cytomegalovirus exposure and HLA in healthy donors. General study results and limits: Associated with cytomegalovirus, according to the listing, were 170 or so TCR beta chains. The TCR clusters that emerged in the first cohort tended, a later analysis found, to co-occur in the 110 or so validation repertoires.

Germline loops: CDR1 MNHEY, CDR2 SVGAGI. The CDR3 spans 14 residues. Trimming shortened V by 5 bases and J by 5 bases, and 14 bases separated the two germline ends. Profiled with immunoSEQ multiplex PCR; TCRdb holds only in-frame clones, not every one. Among 150,000 or so clones, 89% were seen once, and the ten largest hold around 9%. Separate from the approximately 670-subject first cohort, the 120-subject validation cohort was the one that the donors belonged to. Comments on this clone: Antigen unknown.

The source is a woman aged 18-29 years in good health and CMV-seropositive. The chain links TRBV6-5 to TRBJ2-3; D is possibly TRBD1 (5 bases). Sequencing was done on a sample of PBMCs. The CDR3 loop reads CASSTPGYQDTQYF. Written as DNA, the CDR3 is TGTGCCAGCAGTACACCAGGGTACCAAGATACGCAGTATTTT.